These T cell receptor beta chains were read from a single sample in a study of CD8 T cells in ankylosing spondylitis. TCRdb called the 5' RACE reads again in MiXCR, with one record for every CDR3 protein. The sample has around 450,000 distinct CDR3 sequences; more than 25% are singletons. Specimen: blood, either unsorted or a sorted T cell fraction (not recorded which). The receptors were gathered from a male donor with ankylosing spondylitis. Both conserved end residues are part of each CDR3.

>TRBV10-1
CASTEDRGSPAGELFF
>TRBV12-3/TRBV12-4
CASRTGPLEGGELFF
>TRBV2
CASRANNEQFF
>TRBV20-1
CSARARGEQYF
>TRBV14
CASSYYPLAGAPFGAFF
>TRBV12-3/TRBV12-4
CASSLRLSSTDTQYF
>TRBV11-1
CASSIGTGLGNPYNEQFF
>TRBV7-9
CASSLDVAGEQFF
>TRBV7-6
CASSLRGLQTQYF
>TRBV5-1
CASSLGFEGQPQHF
>TRBV29-1
CSVGGGGPDTQYF
>TRBV5-1
CASSASGGGSGNTIYF
>TRBV19
CASSRQINTGELFF
>TRBV12-3/TRBV12-4
CASSPGLAGGPGDEQFF
>TRBV24-1
CATSDLNVYEQYF
>TRBV7-2
CASSFQAGSSYNEQFF
>TRBV30
CAWSGTSGRIYEQYF
>TRBV10-1
CASSELGNTGELFF
>TRBV5-6
CASSSQQGASDTQYF
>TRBV10-3
CAIRSQGWDTEAFF
>TRBV2
CASRPGPPAQYF
>TRBV27
CASSQGGSGNTIYF
>TRBV20-1
CSALGAEETQYF
>TRBV5-1
CASSLAGTTYEQYF
>TRBV6-1
CASSEAGTGNPYQPQHF
>TRBV11-2
CASSPGTSSTYEQYF
>TRBV20-1
CSAPVGLISGNTIYF
>TRBV11-2
CASSLALAGGYEQFF
>TRBV25-1
CASSEGGRPNEQFF
>TRBV5-1
CASSFDTTGSSGNTIYF
>TRBV5-1
CASSLGVDGYGYTF
>TRBV25-1
CASRASGGTNTEAFF
>TRBV24-1
CATSDDLGQYF
>TRBV15
CATSMNSGPTDTQYF
>TRBV5-6
CASSLRGHNTF
>TRBV5-1
CASSPPQVYNEQFF
>TRBV29-1
CSVEASGLAGVDEQFF
>TRBV20-1
CSAPRGSGGYTF
>TRBV20-1
CSVRLVNQPQHF
>TRBV27
CASSRYGGNTDTQYF
>TRBV14
CASSQDLSAYSGNTIYF
>TRBV20-1
CSAISRGEGEQYF
>TRBV25-1
CASSEFGVAGDTGELFF
>TRBV3-1
CASSQFLGGDGYTF
>TRBV5-1
CASSNLTGDSCF
>TRBV20-1
CSAETTREERTQYF
>TRBV29-1
CSGSRGIYGYTF
>TRBV30
CAWRETGGGVYF
>TRBV28
CASRGLAPDTQYF
>TRBV7-6
CASSLEGRLETNTNEKLFF
>TRBV25-1
CASSTGTSGTYEQYF
>TRBV21-1
CASIGETQYF
>TRBV5-1
CASSFSGAQETQYF
>TRBV12-3/TRBV12-4
CASSFGLAGEGGTDTQYF
>TRBV5-1
CASSLAPPGRNTEAFF
>TRBV10-3
CAISEGGGEAQYF
>TRBV24-1
CATSEVGLAGANEQFF